Listed below are T cell receptor beta chains from one sample, sequenced in a study of PD-1 blockade in mismatch repair-deficient tumors. Profiled with immunoSEQ multiplex PCR; TCRdb holds only in-frame clones, not every one. The profile shows about 68,000 clones, 70% to 85% of them singletons. The input for sequencing was peripheral blood, taken 2 weeks after starting pembrolizumab. These receptors were obtained from an adult with mismatch repair-deficient cancer. Both conserved end residues are part of each CDR3. The order of the fields is J gene, D gene, clone size, V gene, CDR3 DNA, CDR3 protein. A D gene is named only where the DNA matches it firmly. Clone size appears in some rows only: once, few, many, or a class for an expanded clone.

J: TRBJ1-2; D: NA; size: NA; V: TRBV6-6; DNA: TGTGCCAGCAGTTACGGGGTCGACTATGGCTACACCTTC; CDR3: CASSYGVDYGYTF
J: TRBJ2-1; D: NA; size: NA; V: TRBV5-1; DNA: TGCGCCAGCAGCTTGGGCCTGACAAACAATGAGCAGTTCTTC; CDR3: CASSLGLTNNEQFF
J: TRBJ1-4; D: NA; size: NA; V: TRBV2; DNA: TGTGCCAGCAGTCCGGTTTCTGAAAAACTGTTTTTT; CDR3: CASSPVSEKLFF
J: TRBJ1-2; D: TRBD1; size: many; V: TRBV6-5; DNA: TGTGCCAGCAGTCCTCAGGGGGATTATGGCTACACCTTC; CDR3: CASSPQGDYGYTF
J: TRBJ2-7; D: TRBD1; size: NA; V: TRBV7-9; DNA: TGTGCCAGCAGCTCTTCCCGGGACAGGGGGTACCACGAGCAGTACTTC; CDR3: CASSSSRDRGYHEQYF
J: TRBJ1-1; D: TRBD1; size: NA; V: TRBV5-4; DNA: TGTGCCAGCAGCGCGGGGGGGACAGGGTCGGGTGAAGCTTTCTTT; CDR3: CASSAGGTGSGEAFF
J: TRBJ1-2; D: NA; size: NA; V: TRBV29-1; DNA: TGCAGCGTACGGCCCGAAAGAGGCTACACCTTC; CDR3: CSVRPERGYTF
J: TRBJ2-3; D: TRBD2; size: NA; V: TRBV4-2; DNA: TGTGCCAGCAGCCAAGAGAATGCGGGAGTAGATACGCAGTATTTT; CDR3: CASSQENAGVDTQYF
J: TRBJ2-5; D: NA; size: NA; V: TRBV7-3; DNA: TGTGCCAGCAGCTCCAGTAGTAGCGGAGTAGAGACCCAGTACTTC; CDR3: CASSSSSSGVETQYF
J: TRBJ2-1; D: NA; size: NA; V: TRBV5-1; DNA: TGCGCCAGCAGCTTGCGAGAGAGGGCCTCTGGAGATGAGCAGTTCTTC; CDR3: CASSLRERASGDEQFF
J: TRBJ1-5; D: NA; size: few; V: TRBV19; DNA: TGTGCCAGTATCCCCCCCGGGGGGAGTGGCAATCAGCCCCAGCATTTT; CDR3: CASIPPGGSGNQPQHF
J: TRBJ1-3; D: NA; size: NA; V: TRBV27; DNA: TGTGCCAGCAGTTTGGACCGAGGAAACACCATATATTTT; CDR3: CASSLDRGNTIYF
J: TRBJ2-5; D: NA; size: NA; V: TRBV7-9; DNA: TGTGCCAGCAGACCAGGACGGGCCGGAGAGACCCAGTACTTC; CDR3: CASRPGRAGETQYF
J: TRBJ1-4; D: NA; size: NA; V: TRBV5-4; DNA: TGTGCCAGCAGCCAGGACAGATCTAATGAAAAACTGTTTTTT; CDR3: CASSQDRSNEKLFF
J: TRBJ1-5; D: TRBD1; size: NA; V: TRBV27; DNA: TGTGCCAGCAGTTTATTGGCCGGGACAGGGTATGGTCGCAATCAGCCCCAGCATTTT; CDR3: CASSLLAGTGYGRNQPQHF
J: TRBJ1-2; D: NA; size: NA; V: TRBV6-1; DNA: TGTGCCACCTTCGCAGGGAAACCTTCTAACTATGGCTACACCTTC; CDR3: CATFAGKPSNYGYTF
J: TRBJ1-2; D: NA; size: NA; V: TRBV6-1; DNA: TGTGCCAGCAGGGGGCTTTGGGACTATGGCTACACCTTC; CDR3: CASRGLWDYGYTF
J: TRBJ2-2; D: NA; size: NA; V: TRBV12-5; DNA: TGTGCTAGTGGTTTGGTAGCTCGATGGGTACAGGACGCGAACACCGGGGAGCTGTTTTTT; CDR3: CASGLVARWVQDANTGELFF
J: TRBJ1-1; D: TRBD1; size: few; V: TRBV7-8; DNA: TGTGCCAGCAGCTCGAGGACAGGGGGCAGCTCAACTGAAGCTTTCTTT; CDR3: CASSSRTGGSSTEAFF
J: TRBJ2-6; D: NA; size: NA; V: TRBV19; DNA: TGTGCCAGTAGTTTAACAGGATTCTCTGGGGCCAACGTCCTGACTTTC; CDR3: CASSLTGFSGANVLTF
J: TRBJ2-5; D: NA; size: NA; V: TRBV6-4; DNA: TGTGCCAGCAGTGACTCCCCGGGGGAGACCCAGTACTTC; CDR3: CASSDSPGETQYF
J: TRBJ1-1; D: NA; size: NA; V: TRBV11-3; DNA: TGTGCCAGCAGCTTAGAATGGAGGGATCCTTTCTTT; CDR3: CASSLEWRDPFF
J: TRBJ2-3; D: NA; size: NA; V: TRBV2; DNA: TGTGCCAACAAGCAGGCGCCCGGGGATACGCAGTATTTT; CDR3: CANKQAPGDTQYF
J: TRBJ1-1; D: NA; size: NA; V: TRBV11-3; DNA: TGTGCCAGCAGCTTAGATTGGGCAGGCGAAGCTTTCTTT; CDR3: CASSLDWAGEAFF
J: TRBJ2-7; D: NA; size: NA; V: TRBV30; DNA: TGTGCCTGGAGTGTAGGCGAGGAGACTTGGGAGCAGTACTTC; CDR3: CAWSVGEETWEQYF
J: TRBJ2-7; D: TRBD1; size: medium-sized; V: TRBV11-3; DNA: TGTGCCAGCAGCCGGGGGACAGGAACCTACGAGCAGTACTTC; CDR3: CASSRGTGTYEQYF
J: TRBJ2-7; D: NA; size: once; V: TRBV6-1; DNA: TGTGCCAGCAGCCACCCGGAAACTAGCCCCTACGAGCAGTACTTC; CDR3: CASSHPETSPYEQYF
J: TRBJ1-3; D: NA; size: NA; V: TRBV18; DNA: TGTGCCAGCTCGCAGAACGGCCCCCTTGGAGAAGCTGGAAACACCATATATTTT; CDR3: CASSQNGPLGEAGNTIYF
J: TRBJ2-5; D: TRBD2; size: NA; V: TRBV27; DNA: TGTGCCAGCAGTCCACAGACTAGCGGGAGAGTAGAGACCCAGTACTTC; CDR3: CASSPQTSGRVETQYF
J: TRBJ2-7; D: TRBD2; size: NA; V: TRBV6-5; DNA: TGTGCCAGCAGTTATTTTAGCGGGAGGGTCGACGAGCAGTACTTC; CDR3: CASSYFSGRVDEQYF
J: TRBJ2-1; D: NA; size: once; V: TRBV11-2; DNA: TGTGCCAGCAGCTCAAACTACAATGAGCAGTTCTTC; CDR3: CASSSNYNEQFF
J: TRBJ2-2; D: TRBD1; size: NA; V: TRBV5-6; DNA: TGTGCCAGCAGCTTGGAATTGACGGGACAGCCTACCGGGGAGCTGTTTTTT; CDR3: CASSLELTGQPTGELFF
J: TRBJ2-1; D: TRBD1; size: few; V: TRBV29-1; DNA: TGCAGCGTTGAGAAGGGGGCTTTGAAATACAATGAGCAGTTCTTC; CDR3: CSVEKGALKYNEQFF
J: TRBJ2-3; D: NA; size: NA; V: TRBV6-1; DNA: TGTGCCAGCAGTAGGACCCCAGCAGATACGCAGTATTTT; CDR3: CASSRTPADTQYF
J: TRBJ1-4; D: NA; size: NA; V: TRBV9; DNA: TGTGCCAGCAGCGTCGAAACGGGAAGTGGTAGAGAAAAACTGTTTTTT; CDR3: CASSVETGSGREKLFF
J: TRBJ2-2; D: NA; size: NA; V: TRBV5-1; DNA: TGCGCCAGCAGCTTTCAGGATTACACCGGGGAGCTGTTTTTT; CDR3: CASSFQDYTGELFF